Below are 16 T cell receptor beta chains sequenced from a single sample in a study of blood T cell repertoires in COVID-19. The protocol was immunoSEQ multiplex PCR, while the TCRdb copy is restricted to in-frame clones and leaves out a portion. The data hold under 200,000 clones, with about four fifths observed a single time. The material sequenced was PBMCs or T cells enriched from blood (not recorded which). These receptors all come from a woman aged 60 to 75 who had recovered from COVID-19.

The J gene is TRBJ1-4, the V gene TRBV27; D gene unclear. With 6 bases removed from V and 4 bases from J, the gap between germline ends came to 3 bases. This CDR3 has 11 residues. Germline CDR1 reads MNHEY; CDR2 reads SMNVEV (reference sequence). The CDR3 region is CASRRNEKLFF. In DNA form, the CDR3 reads TGTGCCAGCAGGCGTAATGAAAAACTGTTTTTT.

This sequence joins TRBV3-1 (or the pseudogene TRBV3-2) and TRBJ2-1; 13 bases are a match to TRBD2. Per the germline V gene, CDR1 is LGHDT and CDR2 is YNNKEL (reference sequence). V lost 1 base to trimming and J lost 9 bases; unmatched junction nucleotides: 6. This CDR3 region has 16 residues. The CDR3 reads CASSQVVTSGGSEQFF. The DNA for the CDR3 is TGTGCCAGCAGCCAAGTTGTGACTAGCGGGGGGTCTGAGCAGTTCTTC.

V is TRBV30 and J is TRBJ2-7; unclear D gene. Trimming cost V 2 bases and J 3 bases, with 11 bases left between them. Germline V gene sequence: CDR1 GTSNPN, CDR2 SVGIG (reference sequence). The CDR3 is 13 residues long. CDR3 bases: TGTGCCTGGAGTCGGCGAGAGGACTACGAGCAGTACTTC. This codes for CAWSRREDYEQYF. The variable domain in full, completed from reference TRBV30 and TRBJ2-7, reads SQTIHQWPATLVQPVGSPLSLECTVEGTSNPNLYWYRQAAGRGLQLLFYSVGIGQISSEVPQNLSASRPQDRQFILSSKKLLLSDSGFYLCAWSRREDYEQYFGPGTRLTVT.

The chain recombines TRBV12-2 with TRBJ2-7; the table assigns TRBD1, which was not confirmed against the DNA. TRBV12-2 is noted as a pseudogene. The CDR3 runs to 17 residues. CDR3 nucleotides: TGTGCAAGTCGCGTAGGAGGAGGACAGACGAAGACTTACGAGCAGTACTTC. Encoded protein: CASRVGGGQTKTYEQYF.

J is TRBJ2-5 and V is TRBV1; the D segment call TRBD1 is taken from the table without a DNA check. TRBV1 is given as a pseudogene. The CDR3 length is 13 residues. Here the CDR3 reads CTSRQGRQETQYF. The CDR3 bases are TGCACCAGCAGACAGGGGAGGCAAGAGACCCAGTACTTC.

The chain recombines TRBV3-1 (or the pseudogene TRBV3-2) with TRBJ2-3, with 9 bases fitting TRBD2. Germline-derived CDR1 and CDR2 are LGHDT and YNNKEL (reference sequence). CDR3 size: 19 residues. J was trimmed by 0 bases and V by 4 bases; bases with no gene match: 14. The CDR3, as DNA: TGTGCCAGCAGCCTCGGTAGGCAGCGGGGGGTCTCTAGCACAGATACGCAGTATTTT. This sequence encodes CASSLGRQRGVSSTDTQYF.

V usage is TRBV3-1 (or the pseudogene TRBV3-2) and J usage is TRBJ2-1; TRBD2 matches 12 bases. Trimming removed 1 base from V and 6 bases from J; junction bases left unmatched: 1. The CDR3 spans 15 residues. Germline V gene data show CDR1 as LGHDT and CDR2 as YNNKEL (reference sequence). CDR3 nucleotides: TGTGCCAGCAGCCAAGCTAGCGGGGGGGGCAATGAGCAGTTCTTC. Encoded protein: CASSQASGGGNEQFF.

The chain carries TRBV5-6 and TRBJ2-7; 9 bases are shared with TRBD2. CDR3 length: 15 residues. CDR1 and CDR2 from the germline V gene are SGHDT and YYEEEE. V was clipped by 6 bases and J by 2 bases; unmatched bases: 9. CDR3 loop: CASTTWGGGAYEQYF. In DNA form, the CDR3 reads TGTGCCAGCACCACCTGGGGCGGGGGGGCCTACGAGCAGTACTTC.

The CDR3 nucleotides are TGTGCCAGCAGCTTTTTGAGGGAAGGGGAAGCTTTCTTT. Its protein is CASSFLREGEAFF. The chain recombines TRBV11-2 with TRBJ1-1; D gene ambiguous. CDR3 length: 13 residues. V was clipped by 3 bases and J by 8 bases, with 13 bases between them. Germline CDR1 and CDR2: SGHAT and FQNNGV.

The genes are TRBV9 and TRBJ1-6, with D perhaps TRBD1 (6 bases). V was clipped by 0 bases and J by 4 bases, with 17 bases between them. CDR1 SGDLS and CDR2 YYNGEE come from the germline V gene. The CDR3 is 18 residues long. The CDR3 bases are TGTGCCAGCAGCGTAGAGCCGTGGGGGGGCCCTTATAATTCACCCCTCCACTTT. The encoded protein is CASSVEPWGGPYNSPLHF.

The genes are TRBV4-1 and TRBJ2-7, with D possibly TRBD2 on 6 matching bases. The length of the CDR3 is 14 residues. V lost 6 bases and J lost 5, with 17 bases in between. Germline-derived CDR1 and CDR2 are MGHRA and YSYEKL. DNA of the CDR3: TGCGCCAGCAGTTCCGGGACTCTAAGAAACGAGCAGTACTTC. Translating it yields CASSSGTLRNEQYF.

This clone came up once. The chain joins TRBV27 to TRBJ2-2; D is ambiguous. Trimming removed 1 base from V and 4 bases from J, with 4 bases in between. Germline lookup yields CDR1 MNHEY and CDR2 SMNVEV (reference sequence). This CDR3 is built from 13 residues. The DNA for the CDR3 is TGTGCCAGCAGTTTATATAGCACCGGGGAGCTGTTTTTT. It specifies CASSLYSTGELFF.

This chain joins TRBV7-9 and TRBJ1-2; D is unresolved. The germline V gene has CDR1 SEHNR and CDR2 FQNEAQ (reference sequence). V was shortened by 5 bases and J by 4 bases, with 17 bases between the two germline ends. The CDR3 consists of 15 residues. CDR3 coding DNA: TGTGCCAGCAGCCCCAGTCAAAGATATCTCTATGGCTACACCTTC. Its translation: CASSPSQRYLYGYTF.

The J gene is TRBJ2-7, the V gene TRBV14; 7 bases are a match to TRBD1. The CDR3 runs 12 residues. Per germline, CDR1 SGHDN and CDR2 FVKESK. With V trimmed by 4 bases and J by 11 bases, 8 bases remained unmatched. The CDR3 spells CASSLTGHYEYF. CDR3 coding DNA: TGTGCCAGCAGCCTGACAGGGCACTACGAGTACTTC.

The chain links TRBV7-9 to TRBJ2-1; D gene ambiguous. Germline CDR1 SEHNR, CDR2 FQNEAQ (reference sequence). The CDR3 is 12 amino acids. The V end was cut by 2 bases, the J end by 9 bases, with 8 bases between. CDR3 sequence: CASSLWASEQFF. Written as DNA, the CDR3 is TGTGCCAGCAGCTTATGGGCTTCTGAGCAGTTCTTC. Full variable domain (missing parts from reference TRBV7-9 and TRBJ2-1): DTGVSQNPRHKITKRGQNVTFRCDPISEHNRLYWYRQTLGQGPEFLTYFQNEAQLEKSRLLSDRFSAERPKGSFSTLEIQRTEQGDSAMYLCASSLWASEQFFGPGTRLTVL.

The chain combines TRBV28 with TRBJ1-5, with D possibly being TRBD1 (6 bases). This CDR3 comprises 17 residues. The V end lost 6 bases, the J end lost 2 bases, and 20 bases lay between the germline ends. Germline V CDR1 and CDR2: MDHEN, SYDVKM. The CDR3 here is CASSRLSGTSGNQPQHF. In DNA form, the CDR3 reads TGTGCCAGCAGCCGTCTTTCGGGGACATCCGGCAATCAGCCCCAGCATTTT. Full variable domain (outside the CDR3, taken from reference TRBV28 and TRBJ1-5): DVKVTQSSRYLVKRTGEKVFLECVQDMDHENMFWYRQDPGLGLRLIYFSYDVKMKEKGDIPEGYSVSREKKERFSLILESASTNQTSMYLCASSRLSGTSGNQPQHFGDGTRLSIL.